The 3 T cell receptor beta chains in this list originate from one sample, sequenced in a study of cytomegalovirus exposure and HLA in healthy donors (dated by TCRdb to 2017 to 2019). Libraries were constructed by the immunoSEQ multiplex PCR assay. For the multiplex PCR, a mixture combining 60 forward primers for TCR Vbeta segments and 13 reverse primers for TCR Jbeta segments was used. Drawn from immuneACCESS, this table holds only the in-frame rearrangements with V and J called that TCRdb kept. Clones are partly lost; checked studies trace under half to an unresolved V gene and leave the rest unexplained. Recorded for this sample are 90,000 to 150,000 clones; over 65% of them occurred a single time. Less than 3% of the sample comes from the top ten. The sample taken for sequencing was PBMCs. The receptors were gathered from a female donor in good health and CMV-seronegative.

The chain carries TRBV5-4 and TRBJ2-7, with a weak D call TRBD2 (6 bases). The CDR3 runs to 13 residues. V lost 3 bases to trimming and J lost 2 bases, with 9 bases between them. Germline CDR1 reads SGHNT; CDR2 reads YYREEE (reference sequence). Here the CDR3 DNA reads TGTGCCAGCAGCTCGGGACTGACCTACGAGCAGTACTTC. It is translated as CASSSGLTYEQYF.

The rearrangement uses TRBV6-5 and TRBJ1-5; D is perhaps TRBD1 (6 bases). This CDR3 contains 15 residues. Germline CDR1 reads MNHEY; CDR2 reads SVGAGI. Trimming left V 4 bases short and J 4 bases short, with 14 bases between. The CDR3 region has the DNA TGTGCCAGCAGTTCGAACAGGGCACCTAATCAGCCCCAGCATTTT. This codes for CASSSNRAPNQPQHF.

This sequence joins TRBV18 and TRBJ2-2; no clear D gene. The germline V gene encodes CDR1 KGHSH and CDR2 LQKENI. Deletions cut 2 bases from V and 6 bases from J, with 4 bases between. CDR3 length: 12 residues. The CDR3, as DNA: TGTGCCAGCTCACCAGGGCCCGGGGAGCTGTTTTTT. Protein: CASSPGPGELFF.